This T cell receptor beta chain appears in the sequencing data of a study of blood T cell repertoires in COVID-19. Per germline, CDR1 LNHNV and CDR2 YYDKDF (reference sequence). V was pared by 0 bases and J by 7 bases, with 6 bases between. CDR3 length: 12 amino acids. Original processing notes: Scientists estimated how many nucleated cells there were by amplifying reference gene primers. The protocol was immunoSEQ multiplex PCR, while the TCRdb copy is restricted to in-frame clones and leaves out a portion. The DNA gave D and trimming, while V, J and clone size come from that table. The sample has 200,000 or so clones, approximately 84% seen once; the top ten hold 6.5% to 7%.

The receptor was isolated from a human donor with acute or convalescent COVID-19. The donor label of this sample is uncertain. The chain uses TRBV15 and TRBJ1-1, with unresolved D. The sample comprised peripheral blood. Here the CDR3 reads CATSRDASEAFF. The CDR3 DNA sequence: TGTGCCACCAGCAGAGATGCCAGTGAAGCTTTCTTT.